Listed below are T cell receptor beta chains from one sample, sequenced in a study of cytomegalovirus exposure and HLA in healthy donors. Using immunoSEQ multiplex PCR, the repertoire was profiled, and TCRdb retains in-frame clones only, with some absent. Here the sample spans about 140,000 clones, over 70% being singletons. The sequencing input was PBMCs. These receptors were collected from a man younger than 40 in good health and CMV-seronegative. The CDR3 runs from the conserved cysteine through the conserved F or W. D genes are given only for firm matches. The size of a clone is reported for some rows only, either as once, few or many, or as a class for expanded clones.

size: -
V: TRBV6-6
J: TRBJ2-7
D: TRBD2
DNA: TGTGCCAGCAGTTACTCTGGTCTAGCGGACTCCTACGAGCAGTACTTC
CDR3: CASSYSGLADSYEQYF

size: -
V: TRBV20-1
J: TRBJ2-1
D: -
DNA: TGCAGTGCTACCGGGGACAATGAGCAGTTCTTC
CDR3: CSATGDNEQFF

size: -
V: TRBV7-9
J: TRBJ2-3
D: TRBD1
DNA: TGTGCCAGCAACACGGGGACAGTCCCAGATACGCAGTATTTT
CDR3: CASNTGTVPDTQYF

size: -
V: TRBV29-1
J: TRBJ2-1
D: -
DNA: TGCAGCGTTCCCATGCAACAGGGCGAGGGGTTTCACTCCTACAATGAGCAGTTCTTC
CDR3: CSVPMQQGEGFHSYNEQFF

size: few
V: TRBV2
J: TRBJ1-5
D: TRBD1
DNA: TGTGCCAGCAGTTACGACAGGGAGGGCAATCAGCCCCAGCATTTT
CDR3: CASSYDREGNQPQHF

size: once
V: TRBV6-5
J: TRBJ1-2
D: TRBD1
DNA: TGTGCCAGCAGTTCCGGACAGGGGGCCACCCCGCGCTACACCTTC
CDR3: CASSSGQGATPRYTF

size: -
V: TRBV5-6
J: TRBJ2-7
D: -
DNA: TGTGCCAGCAGCTTCGGGGTCCTTCGGTACGAGCAGTACTTC
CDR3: CASSFGVLRYEQYF

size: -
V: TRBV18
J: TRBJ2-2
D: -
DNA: TGTGCCAGCTCGACATTCAAGGGGTCCGGGGAGCTGTTTTTT
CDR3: CASSTFKGSGELFF

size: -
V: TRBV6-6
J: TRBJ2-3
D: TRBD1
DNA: TGTGCCAGCAGAGGACAGGGCACAGATACGCAGTATTTT
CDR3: CASRGQGTDTQYF

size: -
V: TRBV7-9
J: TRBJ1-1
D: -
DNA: TGTTCCAGCACCCAGACGGGGGTTGAAGCTTTCTTT
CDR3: CSSTQTGVEAFF

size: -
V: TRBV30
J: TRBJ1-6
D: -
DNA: TGTGCCTGGAGTGTACAGGGCGGATCACCCCTCCACTTT
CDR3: CAWSVQGGSPLHF

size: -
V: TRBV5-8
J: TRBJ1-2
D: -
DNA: TGTGCCAGCAGCTTGGAGATTCGGGGGAATGGCTACACCTTC
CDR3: CASSLEIRGNGYTF

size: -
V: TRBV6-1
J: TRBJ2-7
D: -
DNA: TGTGCCAGCAGTGTCCGGACTGTCTCCGGCGAGCAGTACTTC
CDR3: CASSVRTVSGEQYF

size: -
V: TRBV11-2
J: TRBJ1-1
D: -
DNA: TGTGCCAGCAGCTCCGATTATGGGGCGACTGAAGCTTTCTTT
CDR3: CASSSDYGATEAFF

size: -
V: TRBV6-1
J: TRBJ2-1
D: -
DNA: TGTGCCAGCAGTGAAGAAATGCGCTCCTACAATGAGCAGTTCTTC
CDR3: CASSEEMRSYNEQFF

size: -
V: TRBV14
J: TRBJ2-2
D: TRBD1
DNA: TGTGCCACCAGACAGGGTATCAACACCGGGGAGCTGTTTTTT
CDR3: CATRQGINTGELFF

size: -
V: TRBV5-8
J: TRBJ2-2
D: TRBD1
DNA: TGTGCCAGCAGACTCGGACAGGGGCAGAATACCGGGGAGCTGTTTTTT
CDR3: CASRLGQGQNTGELFF

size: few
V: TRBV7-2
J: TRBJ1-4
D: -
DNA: TGTGCCAGCAGCTTAGTACAGCCTTTCAATGAAAAACTGTTTTTT
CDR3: CASSLVQPFNEKLFF

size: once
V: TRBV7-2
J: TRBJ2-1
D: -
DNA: TGTGCCAGCAGCTATCGGAGAGATTCCTACAATGAGCAGTTCTTC
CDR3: CASSYRRDSYNEQFF

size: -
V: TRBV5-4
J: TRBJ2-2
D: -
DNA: TGTGCCAGCAGCTTCCAGGGGATTTTGAACACCGGGGAGCTGTTTTTT
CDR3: CASSFQGILNTGELFF

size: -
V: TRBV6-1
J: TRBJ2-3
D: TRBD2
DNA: TGTGCCAGCAGCTCGGGGGGTTCCCCAGATACGCAGTATTTT
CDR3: CASSSGGSPDTQYF

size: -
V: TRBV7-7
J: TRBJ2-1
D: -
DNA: TGTGCTAGCAGCTTAGCGATGATCTGGGGGCAGGATGAGCAGTTCTTC
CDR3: CASSLAMIWGQDEQFF

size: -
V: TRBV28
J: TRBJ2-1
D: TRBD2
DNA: TGTGCCAGCAGTTATGGACTAGCGGGTATGGATGAGCAGTTCTTC
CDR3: CASSYGLAGMDEQFF

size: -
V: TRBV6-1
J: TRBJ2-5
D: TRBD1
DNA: TGTGCCAGCGAACACAGGGGGCAAGGGGAGACCCAGTACTTC
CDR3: CASEHRGQGETQYF

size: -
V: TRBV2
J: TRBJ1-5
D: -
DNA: TGTGCCAGCAGACTAGGGAATCAGCCCCAGCATTTT
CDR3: CASRLGNQPQHF

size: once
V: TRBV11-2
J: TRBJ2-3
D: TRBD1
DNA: TGTGCCAGCAGCCCGAACAGGGGGAGCGGATCAGATACGCAGTATTTT
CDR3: CASSPNRGSGSDTQYF

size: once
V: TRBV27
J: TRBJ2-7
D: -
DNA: TGTGCCAGCAGTTACAGGGTTAACTACGAGCAGTACTTC
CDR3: CASSYRVNYEQYF

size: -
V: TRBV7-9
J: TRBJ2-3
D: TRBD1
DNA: TGTGCCAGCAGCTTAGCGGCAGGGGGCGCGACAGATACGCAGTATTTT
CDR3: CASSLAAGGATDTQYF

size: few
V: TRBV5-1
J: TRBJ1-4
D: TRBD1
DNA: TGCGCCAGCAGCTTGGGAGGGGGCCGGGGTAAACTGTTTTTT
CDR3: CASSLGGGRGKLFF

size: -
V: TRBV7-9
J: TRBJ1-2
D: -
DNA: TGTGCCAGCACCTCGCGGGAGGGATCCGAGAACTATGGCTACACCTTC
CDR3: CASTSREGSENYGYTF

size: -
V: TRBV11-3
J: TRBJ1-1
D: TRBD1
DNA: TGTGCCAGCAGCTTAGGGACAGGGGAGAACACTGAAGCTTTCTTT
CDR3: CASSLGTGENTEAFF

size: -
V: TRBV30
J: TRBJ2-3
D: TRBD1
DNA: TGTGCCTGGTTATTGACAGGGGGCACAGATACGCAGTATTTT
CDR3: CAWLLTGGTDTQYF

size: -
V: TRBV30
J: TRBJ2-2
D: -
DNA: TGTGCCTCCAGTACAGGGCCCGGGGAGCTGTTTTTT
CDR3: CASSTGPGELFF

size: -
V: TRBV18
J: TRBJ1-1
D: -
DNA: TGTGCCAGCTCACCCGACTCTGAAGCTTTCTTT
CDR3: CASSPDSEAFF

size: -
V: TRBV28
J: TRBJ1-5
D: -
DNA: TGTGCCAGCAGTGCCGCCGGTTATCAGCCCCAGCATTTT
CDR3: CASSAAGYQPQHF

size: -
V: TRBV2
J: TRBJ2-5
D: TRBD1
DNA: TGTGCCATCACAGGGGGCGAGGAGACCCAGTACTTC
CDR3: CAITGGEETQYF

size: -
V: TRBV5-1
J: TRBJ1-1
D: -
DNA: TGCGCCAGCTCCGGGGGACTGGAGACTGAAGCTTTCTTT
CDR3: CASSGGLETEAFF

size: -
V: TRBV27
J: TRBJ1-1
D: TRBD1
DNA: TGTGCCAGCAGTTTAAACGGTCGCGAGGGGGCGAAGTCTGAAGCTTTCTTT
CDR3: CASSLNGREGAKSEAFF

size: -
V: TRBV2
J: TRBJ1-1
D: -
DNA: TGTGCCAGCAGGACAACTCTCAGGGGCATGGGAGTTGCTGAAGCTTTCTTT
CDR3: CASRTTLRGMGVAEAFF

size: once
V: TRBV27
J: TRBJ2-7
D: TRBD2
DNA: TGTGCCAGCAGAGGTACTAGCGGCTTCGAGCAGTACTTC
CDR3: CASRGTSGFEQYF

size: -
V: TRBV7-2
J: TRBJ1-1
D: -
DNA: TGTGCCAGCAGCTCAATGACAGCCAACACTGAAGCTTTCTTT
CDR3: CASSSMTANTEAFF

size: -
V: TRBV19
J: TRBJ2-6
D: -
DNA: TGTGCCAGTCGCCCCGTAGGGGCTACCGGGGCCAACGTCCTGACTTTC
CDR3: CASRPVGATGANVLTF

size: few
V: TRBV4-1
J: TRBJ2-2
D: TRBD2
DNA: TGCGCCAGCAGCCACCCTAGCGGGAGGGCCGCGAACACCGGGGAGCTGTTTTTT
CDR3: CASSHPSGRAANTGELFF

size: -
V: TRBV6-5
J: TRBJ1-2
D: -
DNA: TGTGCCAGCAGTTACTCGGTCGGGGGGGCGCGTGGCTACACCTTC
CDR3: CASSYSVGGARGYTF

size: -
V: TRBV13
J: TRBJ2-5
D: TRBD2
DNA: TGTGCCAGCAGCTTAGTTAGTAGCGGGAGCGGGACCCAGTACTTC
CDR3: CASSLVSSGSGTQYF

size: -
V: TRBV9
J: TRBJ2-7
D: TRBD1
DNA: TGTGCCAGCAGCGGACAGGGGCACGAGCAGTACTTC
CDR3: CASSGQGHEQYF

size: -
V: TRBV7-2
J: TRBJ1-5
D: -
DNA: TGTGCCAGCAGCTTAGCGGGGCAGGGAAATCAGCCCCAGCATTTT
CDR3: CASSLAGQGNQPQHF

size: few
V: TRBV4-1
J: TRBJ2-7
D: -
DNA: TGCGCCAGCAGCCAAGGACAGGCTTTTTCCTACGAGCAGTACTTC
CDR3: CASSQGQAFSYEQYF

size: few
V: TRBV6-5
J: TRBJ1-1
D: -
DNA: TGTGCCAGCAGTTACCGGTCCCAGAGCGGGAACACTGAAGCTTTCTTT
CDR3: CASSYRSQSGNTEAFF

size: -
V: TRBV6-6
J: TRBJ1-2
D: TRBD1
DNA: TGTGCCAGCAGTCAGGGGGAATATGGCTACACCTTC
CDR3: CASSQGEYGYTF

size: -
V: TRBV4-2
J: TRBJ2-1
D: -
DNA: TGTGCCAGCAGCCAAGGACTTAGCAATGAGCAGTTCTTC
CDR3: CASSQGLSNEQFF

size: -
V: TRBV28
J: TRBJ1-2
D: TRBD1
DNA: TGTGCCAGCAGAACCGCCGGGACAGGGGGCGCGGAAGGCTACACCTTC
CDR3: CASRTAGTGGAEGYTF

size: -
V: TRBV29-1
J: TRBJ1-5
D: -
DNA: TGCAGCGTTAGGGAGGCGTATAGCAATCAGCCCCAGCATTTT
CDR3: CSVREAYSNQPQHF

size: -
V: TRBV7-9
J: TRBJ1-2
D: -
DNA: TGTGCCACCGCCTCGGTTTACTATGGCTACACCTTC
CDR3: CATASVYYGYTF

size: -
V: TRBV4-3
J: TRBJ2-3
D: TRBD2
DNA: TGCGCCAGCAGCCAAGCCCCGGGACTAGCGGGTCAGCGAGATACGCAGTATTTT
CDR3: CASSQAPGLAGQRDTQYF

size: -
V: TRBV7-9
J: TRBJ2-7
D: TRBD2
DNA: TGTGCCAGCAGCACACCGGGACTAGCGGGAGTCAACGAGCAGTACTTC
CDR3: CASSTPGLAGVNEQYF

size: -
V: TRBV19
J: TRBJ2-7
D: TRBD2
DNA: TGTGCCAGTAGTAAAAAACTAGCGGGAGTTTCCTACGAGCAGTACTTC
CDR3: CASSKKLAGVSYEQYF

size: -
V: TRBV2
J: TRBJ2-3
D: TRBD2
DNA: TGTGCCAGCAGTGAATTAAGCGGGAGGAGAGAAACAGATACGCAGTATTTT
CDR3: CASSELSGRRETDTQYF

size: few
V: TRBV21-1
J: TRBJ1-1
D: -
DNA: TGTGCCGGACGGGACAGGATGAACACTGAAGCTTTCTTT
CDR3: CAGRDRMNTEAFF

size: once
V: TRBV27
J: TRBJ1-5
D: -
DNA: TGTGCCAGCAGTTTAGATCAGGCTGGCAATCAGCCCCAGCATTTT
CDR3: CASSLDQAGNQPQHF